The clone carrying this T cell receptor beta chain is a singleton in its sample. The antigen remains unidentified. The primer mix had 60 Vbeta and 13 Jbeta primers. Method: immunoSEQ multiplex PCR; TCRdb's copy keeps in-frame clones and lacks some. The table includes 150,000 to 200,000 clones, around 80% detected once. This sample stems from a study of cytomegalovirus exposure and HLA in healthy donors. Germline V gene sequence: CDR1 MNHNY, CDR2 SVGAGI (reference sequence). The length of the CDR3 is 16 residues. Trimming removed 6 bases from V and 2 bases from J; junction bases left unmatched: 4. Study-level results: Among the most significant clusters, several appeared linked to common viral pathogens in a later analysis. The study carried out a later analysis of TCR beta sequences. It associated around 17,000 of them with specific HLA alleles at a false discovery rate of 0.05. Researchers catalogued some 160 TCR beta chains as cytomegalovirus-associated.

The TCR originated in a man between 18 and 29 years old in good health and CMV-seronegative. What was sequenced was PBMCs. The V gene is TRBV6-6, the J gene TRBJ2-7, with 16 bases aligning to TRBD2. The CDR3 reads CASSPGTSGGAYEQYF. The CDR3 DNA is TGTGCCAGCAGCCCCGGGACTAGCGGGGGGGCCTACGAGCAGTACTTC.